The 12 T cell receptor beta chains listed next were all sequenced from one sample in a study of CXCR3-negative and CXCR3-positive naive CD8 T cells (dated by TCRdb to 2018 to 2020). Instrument used: NextSeq 550. The Human TCR Profiling Kit (MiLaboratory) was used to prepare UMI-labeled 5' RACE TRB cDNA libraries. Following TCRdb reprocessing, every CDR3 protein sequence forms one entry, and DNA is not provided. The sample has fewer than 55,000 distinct CDR3 sequences on record. The top ten constitute approximately 1.5% of the sample. The sample consisted of naive CXCR3- CD8+ T cells from blood. Taken with the paper, the label for cell subset or site translates to: CD45RO-CCR7+CD27+CD95- naive CD8+ T cells lacking CXCR3 (TNR3-). The receptors here all came from a human donor in good health. Some clones in this sample may be carry-over from other donors' samples.

The V call is TRBV15, the J call TRBJ2-5; TCRdb outputs TRBD2, but without DNA this stays unchecked. CDR3 size: 19 residues. From germline, CDR1 is LNHNV and CDR2 YYDKDF (reference sequence). CDR3 sequence: CATSRDVSTGLAGGETQYF. Full variable domain (remainder filled in from reference TRBV15 and TRBJ2-5): DAMVIQNPRYQVTQFGKPVTLSCSQTLNHNVMYWYQQKSSQAPKLLFHYYDKDFNNEADTPDNFQSRRPNTSFCFLDIRSPGLGDTAMYLCATSRDVSTGLAGGETQYFGPGTRLLVL.

The chain carries TRBV5-6 and TRBJ1-6; TCRdb returns TRBD1, unconfirmable since there is no DNA. The length of the CDR3 is 13 residues. Germline-derived CDR1 and CDR2 are SGHDT and YYEEEE. The CDR3 sequence is CASSRQVNSPLHF.

This chain links TRBV21-1 with TRBJ2-3; checking the TCRdb D call of TRBD2 is not possible without DNA. TRBV21-1 is listed as a pseudogene. This CDR3 has 16 residues. The CDR3 protein is CASSKRTSGYTDTQYF.

This rearrangement joins TRBV7-2 to TRBJ1-5. The CDR3 consists of 15 residues. Germline loops: CDR1 SGHTA, CDR2 FQGNSA. The CDR3 region is CASSSRTNYGQPQHF.

The CDR3 protein is CASSYVSGSGSNQPQHF. The V call is TRBV6-2 or TRBV6-3, the J call TRBJ1-5; no DNA is available, so the TRBD1 call from TCRdb remains unchecked. The CDR3 is 17 residues long. The germline CDR1 and CDR2 sequences are MNHEY and SVGEGT.

The chain uses TRBV5-1 and TRBJ2-3; the TRBD2 assignment by TCRdb is unverifiable without DNA. From germline, CDR1 is SGHRS and CDR2 YFSETQ. The CDR3 sequence is 17 residues long. CDR3 loop: CASSLNSSVRSEDTQYF.

The chain carries TRBV29-1 and TRBJ2-7. The germline gives CDR1 SQVTM, CDR2 ANQGSEA. The CDR3 has 13 amino acids. CDR3 in amino acids: CSVHVGERYEQYF.

This chain uses TRBV7-8 with TRBJ2-7; TCRdb gives TRBD1 as the D gene, but with no DNA this cannot be confirmed. The V gene's germline CDR1 is SGHVS and CDR2 FQNEAQ. The CDR3 is made up of 14 amino acids. The CDR3 is CASRPPGSNYEQYF.

This chain connects TRBV29-1 to TRBJ2-7. Germline V gene sequence: CDR1 SQVTM, CDR2 ANQGSEA. The CDR3 contains 13 residues. The CDR3: CSVDSGRSYEQYF.

CDR3 loop: CASTPRAAADTQYF. The gene calls are TRBV6-1 and TRBJ2-3. The germline V gene has CDR1 MNHNS and CDR2 SASEGT. CDR3 length equals 14 residues.

The gene calls are TRBV28 and TRBJ2-5. CDR1 is MDHEN, CDR2 SYDVKM, per germline. This CDR3 is 12 amino acids long. The CDR3: CASSLNRETQYF.

The genes are TRBV7-3 and TRBJ2-1; without DNA, the TCRdb call of TRBD1 cannot be checked. This CDR3 is 15 amino acids long. Germline V gene lookup returns CDR1 SGHTA and CDR2 FQGTGA. CDR3 residues: CASSWDSSSYNEQFF. Full variable domain (outside the CDR3, taken from reference TRBV7-3 and TRBJ2-1): GAGVSQTPSNKVTEKGKYVELRCDPISGHTALYWYRQSLGQGPEFLIYFQGTGAADDSGLPNDRFFAVRPEGSVSTLKIQRTERGDSAVYLCASSWDSSSYNEQFFGPGTRLTVL.